The 17 T cell receptor beta chains below all came from one sample that was sequenced in a study of cytomegalovirus exposure and HLA in healthy donors. The PCR made use of 60 Vbeta and 13 Jbeta primers. The protocol was immunoSEQ multiplex PCR, while the TCRdb copy is restricted to in-frame clones and leaves out a portion. The sample carries roughly 120,000 clones, more than 65% recorded once. The material sequenced was PBMCs. These receptor sequences come from a young man in good health and CMV-seropositive.

CDR3 in DNA: TGTGCCAGCAGCTCCGGGAGCCCCTACAATGAGCAGTTCTTC. Protein sequence: CASSSGSPYNEQFF. The chain links TRBV7-2 to TRBJ2-1; maybe TRBD2 (6 bases). CDR3 length equals 14 residues. Germline V gene lookup returns CDR1 SGHTA and CDR2 FQGNSA. The V and J ends lost 4 bases and 2 bases respectively, with 9 bases between them.

Written as DNA, the CDR3 is TGTGCCAGCAGTTACTCGGGACAGGGCGGCCACGAGCAGTACTTC. Protein sequence: CASSYSGQGGHEQYF. The genes are TRBV6-5 and TRBJ2-7, with 9 bases identical to TRBD1. V shed 0 bases and J 5 bases; nucleotides not matched to a gene: 5. CDR3 length equals 15 residues. Germline V gene sequence: CDR1 MNHEY, CDR2 SVGAGI.

This clone was found a few times. The chain joins TRBV7-2 to TRBJ1-1; the D gene is possibly TRBD1 (6 bases). CDR1 SGHTA and CDR2 FQGNSA come from the germline V gene. Trimming stripped 0 bases from V and 7 bases from J, with 12 bases between. This CDR3 region has 14 residues. CDR3 nucleotide sequence: TGTGCCAGCAGCTTAGCCCAGGGGAGGGTTGAAGCTTTCTTT. Translation: CASSLAQGRVEAFF.

This clone was counted between two and nine times. The genes are TRBV10-3 and TRBJ2-3; 9 nucleotides agree with TRBD1. This CDR3 is built from 16 residues. Germline lookup yields CDR1 ENHRY and CDR2 SYGVKD. Trimming at V came to 2 bases and at J to 6 bases, leaving 9 bases not matched to a gene. CDR3 sequence (DNA): TGTGCCATCAGTGAGGCCAACAGGGGGCAAATGGATACGCAGTATTTT. Translated: CAISEANRGQMDTQYF.

This clone appeared a single time. The CDR3 region is CATLQGEYNTEAFF. Written as DNA, the CDR3 is TGTGCCACCCTACAGGGGGAATATAACACTGAAGCTTTCTTT. The V gene is TRBV28, the J gene TRBJ1-1, with 8 bases fitting TRBD1. Trimming removed 10 bases from V and 2 bases from J; junction bases left unmatched: 9. This CDR3 has 14 amino acids. Germline V gene sequence: CDR1 MDHEN, CDR2 SYDVKM.

The chain has TRBV5-1 and TRBJ2-7; D may be TRBD1 (5 bases). The germline V gene encodes CDR1 SGHRS and CDR2 YFSETQ. Trimming left V 5 bases short and J 0 bases short, with 9 bases between. The CDR3 is made up of 13 amino acids. In DNA, the CDR3 is TGCGCCAGCAGGGGGCTTAGCTCCTACGAGCAGTACTTC. As protein: CASRGLSSYEQYF.

The V and J genes are TRBV11-2 and TRBJ2-3; 12 positions agree with TRBD2. With 3 bases clipped from V and 8 bases from J, the junction kept 3 bases outside the gene matches. Germline CDR1 and CDR2: SGHAT and FQNNGV. CDR3 length: 14 residues. Here the CDR3 DNA reads TGTGCCAGCAGCTTTTCTAGCGGGGGGGTTACGCAGTATTTT. Its translation is CASSFSSGGVTQYF.

This clone was counted ten times or more. The chain has TRBV4-3 and TRBJ2-2; 7 bases are a match to TRBD1. The length of the CDR3 is 15 residues. The ends lost 4 bases at V and 4 bases at J; junction bases unmatched: 6. The germline V gene encodes CDR1 LGHNA and CDR2 YSLEER. The CDR3 nucleotides read TGCGCCAGCAGCCCCGGGACAGCGGCCACCGGGGAGCTGTTTTTT. Its protein product is CASSPGTAATGELFF.

This clone was observed a single time. V gene TRBV2 combines with J gene TRBJ1-2, with 7 bases identical to TRBD1. This CDR3 region has 13 residues. The V gene's germline CDR1 is SNHLY and CDR2 FYNNEI. Trimming removed 10 bases from V and 0 bases from J; junction bases left unmatched: 5. As DNA, the CDR3 is TGTGCCATCCCGGGACAGCCTAACTATGGCTACACCTTC. Translation gives CAIPGQPNYGYTF. The full variable domain, completed using reference TRBV2 and TRBJ1-2, is EPEVTQTPSHQVTQMGQEVILRCVPISNHLYFYWYRQILGQKVEFLVSFYNNEISEKSEIFDDQFSVERPDGSNFTLKIRSTKLEDSAMYFCAIPGQPNYGYTFGSGTRLTVV.

The chain has TRBV5-4 and TRBJ2-7; 7 nucleotides align to TRBD1. CDR1 is SGHNT, CDR2 YYREEE, per germline (reference sequence). V was pared by 5 bases and J by 6 bases, with 8 bases of the junction left unmatched. This CDR3 has 13 residues. This CDR3 reads CASSYQDRSEQYF. The DNA for the CDR3 is TGTGCCAGCAGTTATCAGGACAGGTCCGAGCAGTACTTC.

The chain carries TRBV9 and TRBJ1-6; D gene uncertain. This CDR3 region has 15 residues. In germline, CDR1 is SGDLS, CDR2 YYNGEE. The germline V and J ends were trimmed by 4 bases and 5 bases, with 13 bases remaining between them. This CDR3 is CASSPTGRDNSPLHF. CDR3 DNA: TGTGCCAGCAGCCCCACGGGGAGGGATAATTCACCCCTCCACTTT. The entire variable domain, with the rest obtained from reference TRBV9 and TRBJ1-6, is as follows: DSGVTQTPKHLITATGQRVTLRCSPRSGDLSVYWYQQSLDQGLQFLIQYYNGEERAKGNILERFSAQQFPDLHSELNLSSLELGDSALYFCASSPTGRDNSPLHFGNGTRLTVT.

This clone showed up just once. This sequence joins TRBV5-1 and TRBJ2-3; tentatively, D is TRBD1 (5 bases). The CDR3 totals 15 residues. Germline assignment: CDR1 SGHRS and CDR2 YFSETQ. V lost 0 bases and J 6 bases, leaving 14 bases between the germline ends. CDR3 sequence: CASSLGGQGGDTQYF. In DNA, the CDR3 is TGCGCCAGCAGCTTGGGGGGCCAGGGTGGTGATACGCAGTATTTT.

The J gene is TRBJ1-1, the V gene TRBV19; D is possibly TRBD1 (6 bases). From germline, CDR1 is LNHDA and CDR2 SQIVND (reference sequence). V was pared by 3 bases and J by 1 base, with 9 bases between. This CDR3 is built from 14 residues. The CDR3 coding sequence is TGTGCCAGTAGTATTGACAGGACGAACACTGAAGCTTTCTTT. This gives the protein CASSIDRTNTEAFF.

V is TRBV29-1 and J is TRBJ2-1; TRBD1 aligns across 9 bases. This CDR3 is built from 14 residues. Germline V lookup: CDR1 SQVTM, CDR2 ANQGSEA. V trimming: 4 bases; J trimming: 3 bases; junction bases outside the gene matches: 4. The CDR3 protein is CSVVGTGSYNEQFF. CDR3 coding DNA: TGCAGCGTTGTAGGGACAGGGAGCTACAATGAGCAGTTCTTC.

The V and J genes are TRBV28 and TRBJ2-7; D is possibly TRBD2 (7 bases). V lost 10 bases, J lost 6 bases, and 25 bases lay in between. The CDR3 is 15 residues long. Germline CDR1 reads MDHEN; CDR2 reads SYDVKM. The DNA for the CDR3 is TGTGCCACCCCCCCGGGGGGCCCTCGGGTCTCCGAGCAGTACTTC. This encodes CATPPGGPRVSEQYF.

V and J are TRBV21-1 and TRBJ1-2; the table's D call TRBD1 went unverified against the DNA. TRBV21-1 represents a pseudogene. There are 15 residues in the CDR3. Here the CDR3 DNA reads TGTGCCAGCAGCCCTTTAGGCGCAGGGGTCTATGGCTACACCTTC. Translation gives CASSPLGAGVYGYTF.

This clone was recorded a few times. This rearrangement joins TRBV19 to TRBJ2-7; 8 nucleotides line up with TRBD2. The germline gives CDR1 LNHDA, CDR2 SQIVND (reference sequence). V lost 5 bases, J lost 1 base, and 7 bases stayed unmatched. This CDR3 comprises 15 residues. The CDR3 DNA reads TGTGCCAGTAGTCCTTCGGCTAGCGGGTCCTACGAGCAGTACTTC. Protein: CASSPSASGSYEQYF. Using reference TRBV19 and TRBJ2-7 for the parts outside the CDR3, the full variable domain is DGGITQSPKYLFRKEGQNVTLSCEQNLNHDAMYWYRQDPGQGLRLIYYSQIVNDFQKGDIAEGYSVSREKKESFPLTVTSAQKNPTAFYLCASSPSASGSYEQYFGPGTRLTVT.